What follows are 11 T cell receptor beta chains derived from one specimen sequenced in a study of blood T cells in healthy people across ages. PCR was performed a second time for about 6 to 11 cycles using a sample-barcoded 5' primer and a J-beta primer mix. TCRdb recomputed calls from the 5' RACE reads with MiXCR, one row per CDR3 protein. The profile shows about 780,000 distinct CDR3 sequences, about 42% of them singletons. Sequencing used blood. The source of these receptors is an elderly man in good health.

The V gene is TRBV15, the J gene TRBJ2-3; D gene ambiguous. Deletions cut 4 bases from V and 2 bases from J, with 10 bases between. The CDR3 totals 14 residues. The germline gives CDR1 LNHNV, CDR2 YYDKDF (reference sequence). The CDR3: CATSMGSYTDTQYF. Written as DNA, the CDR3 is TGTGCCACCAGCATGGGGTCATACACAGATACGCAGTATTTT.

This clonotype was seen a few times. The chain uses TRBV29-1 and TRBJ2-2; 9 bases match TRBD1. After removal of 7 bases from V and 0 bases from J, the junction contained 3 bases not matched to a gene. Germline assignment: CDR1 SQVTM and CDR2 ANQGSEA. CDR3 length equals 14 residues. The CDR3 protein is CSGGDRANTGELFF. The DNA of the CDR3 is TGCAGCGGGGGGGACAGGGCGAACACCGGGGAGCTGTTTTTT.

To note about this clonotype: A single base separates this from a much larger clone, so it may be a read error. CDR3 loop: CASRRDRGTETQYF. The DNA of the CDR3 is TGTGCCAGCAGGCGCGACAGGGGAACAGAGACCCAGTACTTC. The J gene is TRBJ2-5, the V gene TRBV12-3 or TRBV12-4; 8 nucleotides line up with TRBD1. The CDR3 length is 14 residues. Losses at the gene ends were 6 bases for V and 4 bases for J; bases not matched to a gene: 7.

The J gene is TRBJ1-5, the V gene TRBV20-1, with D possibly being TRBD1 (6 bases). The CDR3 has 15 residues. V lost 5 bases to trimming and J lost 2 bases, with 16 bases between them. Germline V gene sequence: CDR1 DFQATT, CDR2 SNEGSKA (reference sequence). DNA for the CDR3: TGCAGTGCTCCGTTAGGGACATCGGGCAATCAGCCCCAGCATTTT. It is translated as CSAPLGTSGNQPQHF.

In its sample, this clonotype was seen a few times. The rearrangement joins TRBV7-3 to TRBJ2-3, with 8 positions matching TRBD1. The germline gives CDR1 SGHTA, CDR2 FQGTGA. CDR3 size: 15 residues. V lost 3 bases and J lost 6; bases outside the gene matches: 8. In DNA, the CDR3 is TGTGCCAGCAGCTTGCAGGGGGCCGCCCTCGATACGCAGTATTTT. This codes for CASSLQGAALDTQYF.

The chain has TRBV15 and TRBJ1-4; D is uncertain. CDR1 LNHNV and CDR2 YYDKDF come from the germline V gene (reference sequence). The CDR3 sequence is 15 residues long. V was shortened by 0 bases and J by 5 bases, with 10 bases between the two germline ends. In DNA, the CDR3 is TGTGCCACCAGCAGAGATGGGGAATACAATGAAAAACTGTTTTTT. Protein product: CATSRDGEYNEKLFF.

In this sample, this clonotype turned up once. This could be a read error, since a much larger clone is one nucleotide away. This chain links TRBV20-1 with TRBJ1-2, with D tentatively TRBD1 (6 bases). Trimming pared 6 bases from V and 8 bases from J, leaving 22 bases between. Germline lookup yields CDR1 DFQATT and CDR2 SNEGSKA (reference sequence). The CDR3 runs to 14 residues. The CDR3 nucleotides are TGCAGTGCGACCCGGGACACCGGCATGCGGGGCTACACCTTC. Translation: CSATRDTGMRGYTF.

V gene TRBV20-1 combines with J gene TRBJ2-1; weak D call: TRBD1 (6 bases). V lost 0 bases and J 4 bases, leaving 10 bases between the germline ends. CDR1 DFQATT and CDR2 SNEGSKA come from the germline V gene (reference sequence). This CDR3 is 14 amino acids long. The CDR3 sequence: CSARDLDRYNEQFF. The CDR3, as DNA: TGCAGTGCTAGAGATCTGGACAGATACAATGAGCAGTTCTTC.

This clonotype showed up just a few times. The V gene is TRBV7-2, the J gene TRBJ1-2, with D unresolved. V lost 5 bases to trimming and J lost 5 bases, with 18 bases between them. The V gene's germline CDR1 is SGHTA and CDR2 FQGNSA. The CDR3 loop spans 15 amino acids. For the CDR3, the DNA is TGTGCCAGCAGCCCGGGAGTGACGGAGGCATATGGCTACACCTTC. Translating gives CASSPGVTEAYGYTF.

The chain has TRBV5-1 and TRBJ1-2; D remains ambiguous. Germline lookup yields CDR1 SGHRS and CDR2 YFSETQ. Trimming left V 4 bases short and J 3 bases short, with 10 bases between. The CDR3 spans 13 residues. The CDR3 loop is CASSAGNHYGYTF. CDR3 bases: TGCGCCAGCAGCGCTGGCAACCACTATGGCTACACCTTC.

V usage is TRBV27 and J usage is TRBJ2-6; 8 nucleotides align to TRBD1. This CDR3 contains 15 residues. V gave up 8 bases and J gave up 3 bases; unmatched junction bases: 6. Germline V gene lookup returns CDR1 MNHEY and CDR2 SMNVEV (reference sequence). In nucleotides, the CDR3 is TGTGCCAGCTCCACAGGGGGACTTGGGGCCAACGTCCTGACTTTC. This encodes CASSTGGLGANVLTF.